This T cell receptor beta chain was recovered during a study of T cells in Graves' hyperthyroidism and ophthalmopathy. Findings of the study overall: Through a model of 13 V-J features, ophthalmopathy was separated from stable hyperthyroidism.

RNA transcripts gave rise to amplified TCR beta CDR3 regions. With the HTBI primer set, the TCR CDR3 went through a first round of RT-PCR. A single record per CDR3 protein comes from TCRdb applying MiXCR to the multiplex PCR reads. The sample gives some 600,000 distinct CDR3 sequences, about 15% of which show up once; under 7% is in the top ten. The ends lost 5 bases at V and 5 bases at J; junction bases unmatched: 13. This CDR3 has 17 residues. This clonotype was seen ten or more times. Antigen unknown. The V gene is TRBV12-3 or TRBV12-4, the J gene TRBJ2-1, with TRBD1 matching 9 bases. This receptor was obtained from a woman between 25 and 40 years old with Graves' hyperthyroidism that later progressed to Graves' ophthalmopathy. Sequenced: blood. CDR3 coding DNA: TGTGCCAGCAGTCTACTAATCCCGGGACAGGGCCACAATGAGCAGTTCTTC. Translating it yields CASSLLIPGQGHNEQFF.